Following are 7 T cell receptor beta chains from one sample sequenced in a study of blood T cell repertoires in COVID-19. Profiled with immunoSEQ multiplex PCR; TCRdb holds only in-frame clones, not every one. The sample carries about 180,000 clones, about 90% recorded once. Sequenced material: PBMCs or T cells enriched from blood (not recorded which). These receptors all stem from a human donor with acute COVID-19. The donor label of this sample is uncertain.

This rearrangement joins TRBV24-1 to TRBJ2-7; TRBD1 matches at 7 bases. This CDR3 region has 14 residues. Germline assignment: CDR1 KGHDR and CDR2 SFDVKD. The V gene end was trimmed by 3 bases and the J gene end by 5 bases; junction bases not matched to a gene: 6. CDR3 DNA sequence: TGTGCCACCAGTGATCCGGACAGGATCCACGAGCAGTACTTC. Residues: CATSDPDRIHEQYF.

The gene calls are TRBV7-6 and TRBJ1-1; D ambiguous. The germline V gene encodes CDR1 SGHVS and CDR2 FNYEAQ. This CDR3 is 15 amino acids long. Trimming left V 0 bases short and J 4 bases short, with 12 bases between. In nucleotides, the CDR3 is TGTGCCAGCAGCTTAGCGGCCCCACCTAGCACTGAAGCTTTCTTT. Translating it yields CASSLAAPPSTEAFF.

The rearrangement links TRBV10-2 to TRBJ1-2; D uncertain. Trimming removed 4 bases at V and 1 base at J, with 10 bases between. This CDR3 has 14 amino acids. The germline V gene has CDR1 WSHSY and CDR2 SAAADI. In DNA form, the CDR3 reads TGCGCCAGCAGTGCGGCAGGCGATAACTATGGCTACACCTTC. Amino acid sequence: CASSAAGDNYGYTF.

The chain combines TRBV5-1 with TRBJ2-1; D is undetermined. Germline V gives CDR1 SGHRS, CDR2 YFSETQ. V was pared by 2 bases and J by 1 base, with 7 bases between. CDR3 length: 14 residues. CDR3 nucleotides: TGCGCCAGCAGCTTAGACTTTTCCTACAATGAGCAGTTCTTC. The encoded protein is CASSLDFSYNEQFF.

This clone was seen only a few times. V is TRBV11-2 and J is TRBJ1-6; possible D gene TRBD1, 5 bases. Per the germline V gene, CDR1 is SGHAT and CDR2 is FQNNGV. V was trimmed by 5 bases and J by 0 bases, leaving 17 bases between them. This CDR3 is built from 18 residues. The CDR3 coding sequence is TGTGCCAGCAGCCTAAGAAGCGGGGGAAGCTCCTATAATTCACCCCTCCACTTT. It translates to CASSLRSGGSSYNSPLHF. Full variable domain (missing parts from reference TRBV11-2 and TRBJ1-6): EAGVAQSPRYKIIEKRQSVAFWCNPISGHATLYWYQQILGQGPKLLIQFQNNGVVDDSQLPKDRFSAERLKGVDSTLKIQPAKLEDSAVYLCASSLRSGGSSYNSPLHFGNGTRLTVT.

The CDR3 bases are TGCGCCAGCAGCCTATGGGGGACAGGGGGCAATCGAGGTGGCTACACCTTC. The encoded protein is CASSLWGTGGNRGGYTF. The chain joins TRBV4-1 to TRBJ1-2; 12 bases line up with TRBD1. There are 17 residues in the CDR3. V shed 4 bases and J 7 bases; nucleotides not matched to a gene: 13. The germline gives CDR1 MGHRA, CDR2 YSYEKL.

The chain carries TRBV18 and TRBJ1-5, with 10 bases aligning to TRBD1. The trim removed 2 bases at V and 6 bases at J, leaving 4 bases unmatched. The CDR3 extends over 15 amino acids. Germline V gene lookup returns CDR1 KGHSH and CDR2 LQKENI. DNA of the CDR3: TGTGCCAGCTCACCAGGACAGGGGGAATCTCAGCCCCAGCATTTT. Protein product: CASSPGQGESQPQHF.